These 17 T cell receptor beta chains originate from one sample sequenced in a study of early T cells in non-severe SARS-CoV-2 infection. MiXCR, run by TCRdb on the 5' RACE reads, gives a single entry per CDR3 protein. The sample records tens of thousands of distinct CDR3 sequences, around 13% being singletons. Material for sequencing was whole blood. All receptors derive from an adult who was a healthcare worker with PCR-confirmed SARS-CoV-2 infection or an uninfected control (not recorded which).

This clonotype was picked up many times. The chain joins TRBV27 to TRBJ2-1, with 11 bases matching TRBD2. Germline V gene lookup returns CDR1 MNHEY and CDR2 SMNVEV (reference sequence). The CDR3 runs to 18 residues. V dropped 2 bases and J dropped 6; count of bases not matched to a gene: 12. CDR3 nucleotides: TGTGCCAGCAGTTTAGCTAGCGGGGGGCCGTTCCGTGGCAATGAGCAGTTCTTC. This encodes CASSLASGGPFRGNEQFF.

The V and J genes are TRBV29-1 and TRBJ2-7, with D maybe TRBD2 (5 bases). V dropped 7 bases and J dropped 7 bases, with 17 bases sitting between them. This CDR3 has 12 residues. Per germline, CDR1 SQVTM and CDR2 ANQGSEA. CDR3 sequence: CSAVGITREQYF. The CDR3 coding sequence is TGCAGCGCTGTCGGGATTACGAGGGAGCAGTACTTC.

In its sample, this clonotype was seen many times. One junction end does not reproduce the germline sequence, and a read error may be involved. The chain employs TRBV29-1 and TRBJ1-2; D gene uncertain. Germline CDR1 SQVTM, CDR2 ANQGSEA. This CDR3 is 9 amino acids long. The chain's CDR3 is CSVDMDAAF. DNA for the CDR3: TGCAGCGTTGACATGGACGCCGCCTTC.

The rearrangement links TRBV28 to TRBJ2-7; 7 bases match TRBD1. Germline loops: CDR1 MDHEN, CDR2 SYDVKM. The ends lost 6 bases at V and 1 base at J; junction bases unmatched: 9. The CDR3 sequence is 15 residues long. CDR3 sequence reads: CASRTDRTLSYEQYF. The CDR3 coding sequence is TGTGCCAGCAGGACGGACAGGACCTTGTCCTACGAGCAGTACTTC.

This clonotype has at least ten counts. The chain recombines TRBV9 with TRBJ2-1; D is uncertain. Trimming took 0 bases from V and 9 from J, leaving 13 bases between them. This CDR3 contains 14 residues. CDR1 is SGDLS, CDR2 YYNGEE, per germline. The chain's CDR3 is CASSVVAYSGEQFF. CDR3 bases: TGTGCCAGCAGCGTAGTCGCGTATTCCGGTGAGCAGTTCTTC.

This clonotype was counted at least ten times. The chain links TRBV4-2 to TRBJ2-3; 10 bases fit TRBD2. This CDR3 has 15 amino acids. V gave up 7 bases and J gave up 0 bases; unmatched junction bases: 4. Germline values: CDR1 LGHNA, CDR2 YNFKEQ. This CDR3 reads CASTETSGSTDTQYF. CDR3 DNA sequence: TGTGCCAGCACCGAGACTAGCGGGAGCACAGATACGCAGTATTTT.

This clonotype appeared many times. The rearrangement uses TRBV7-2 and TRBJ1-5; D uncertain. The germline V and J ends were trimmed by 4 bases and 1 base, with 11 bases remaining between them. Germline assignment: CDR1 SGHTA and CDR2 FQGNSA. The CDR3 is 15 residues long. The CDR3 reads CASSYQLMSNQPQHF. The CDR3 bases are TGTGCCAGCAGCTACCAGCTCATGAGCAATCAGCCCCAGCATTTT. Full variable domain (outside the CDR3, taken from reference TRBV7-2 and TRBJ1-5): GAGVSQSPSNKVTEKGKDVELRCDPISGHTALYWYRQSLGQGLEFLIYFQGNSAPDKSGLPSDRFSAERTGGSVSTLTIQRTQQEDSAVYLCASSYQLMSNQPQHFGDGTRLSIL.

The table lists this clonotype with many counts. V gene TRBV7-7 combines with J gene TRBJ2-7; D is perhaps TRBD1 (6 bases). Germline CDR1 SSHAT, CDR2 FNYEAQ (reference sequence). This CDR3 has 14 residues. CDR3 DNA: TGTGCTAGCTCTCCGCAGGGGAGCTCCTACGAGCAGTACTTC. As protein: CASSPQGSSYEQYF.

The chain couples TRBV7-9 to TRBJ2-2; D uncertain. This CDR3 has 12 residues. Trimming took 5 bases from V and 6 from J, leaving 7 bases between them. The germline gives CDR1 SEHNR, CDR2 FQNEAQ (reference sequence). The CDR3 DNA follows: TGTGCCAGCAGCACCCGGTCCGGGGAGCTGTTTTTT. Amino acid sequence: CASSTRSGELFF.

The table lists this clonotype with many counts. The gene calls are TRBV24-1 and TRBJ2-7; D unclear. V was trimmed by 6 bases and J by 2 bases, leaving 7 bases between them. The CDR3 runs 12 residues. Per the germline V gene, CDR1 is KGHDR and CDR2 is SFDVKD. The CDR3 nucleotides are TGTGCCACCAGTTCCGGCACCTACGAGCAGTACTTC. The encoded protein is CATSSGTYEQYF.

This chain connects TRBV13 to TRBJ2-7; D not resolved. Germline V lookup: CDR1 PRHDT, CDR2 FYEKMQ (reference sequence). The CDR3 is made up of 13 amino acids. V lost 1 base and J 5 bases, leaving 9 bases between the germline ends. In nucleotides, the CDR3 is TGTGCCAGCAGCTTAGAAGGTTACCACGAGCAGTACTTC. It codes for CASSLEGYHEQYF.

Ten or more counts support this clonotype. V and J are TRBV27 and TRBJ2-3, with a tentative D call TRBD1 (6 bases). From germline, CDR1 is MNHEY and CDR2 SMNVEV (reference sequence). V gave up 5 bases and J gave up 2 bases, with 11 bases separating them. This CDR3 comprises 14 residues. The CDR3 sequence: CASSGGGNTDTQYF. CDR3 coding DNA: TGTGCCAGCAGTGGTGGGGGCAACACAGATACGCAGTATTTT.

In its sample, this clonotype was seen many times. The chain couples TRBV6-5 to TRBJ1-5; TRBD1 aligns across 9 bases. Germline CDR1 is MNHEY and CDR2 is SVGAGI. This CDR3 is 15 amino acids long. J gave up 7 bases and V 6 bases, and 10 bases lay outside the gene matches. CDR3 nucleotides: TGTGCCAGCAGCCCTGTGAGGGACAGGGCGCAGCCCCAGCATTTT. As protein: CASSPVRDRAQPQHF.

The V call is TRBV29-1, the J call TRBJ1-1; tentatively, D is TRBD1 (5 bases). The CDR3 totals 13 residues. The germline gives CDR1 SQVTM, CDR2 ANQGSEA. Trimming took 4 bases from V and 1 from J, leaving 10 bases between them. The CDR3 nucleotides read TGCAGCGTTGTAAGGGGAAAGAACACTGAAGCTTTCTTT. It codes for CSVVRGKNTEAFF. The full variable domain, completed using reference TRBV29-1 and TRBJ1-1, is SAVISQKPSRDICQRGTSLTIQCQVDSQVTMMFWYRQQPGQSLTLIATANQGSEATYESGFVIDKFPISRPNLTFSTLTVSNMSPEDSSIYLCSVVRGKNTEAFFGQGTRLTVV.

This clonotype was recorded many times. The chain uses TRBV2 and TRBJ2-7; 10 bases match TRBD1. The CDR3 is 14 amino acids. With 4 bases clipped from V and 2 bases from J, the junction kept 2 bases outside the gene matches. Germline-derived CDR1 and CDR2 are SNHLY and FYNNEI. The CDR3: CASSGGQGPYEQYF. CDR3 bases: TGTGCCAGCAGTGGGGGACAGGGGCCCTACGAGCAGTACTTC. Drawing the rest from reference TRBV2 and TRBJ2-7, the complete variable domain is EPEVTQTPSHQVTQMGQEVILRCVPISNHLYFYWYRQILGQKVEFLVSFYNNEISEKSEIFDDQFSVERPDGSNFTLKIRSTKLEDSAMYFCASSGGQGPYEQYFGPGTRLTVT.

This clonotype has a handful of counts. CDR3: CASSLATGRAFF. The CDR3, as DNA: TGTGCCAGCAGCTTAGCGACGGGAAGGGCTTTCTTT. V is TRBV7-2 and J is TRBJ1-1; no reliable D call. The CDR3 has 12 residues. The ends were cut back, 0 bases at V and 11 bases at J, with 10 bases in the middle. Per germline, CDR1 SGHTA and CDR2 FQGNSA.

This chain joins TRBV29-1 and TRBJ2-1; TRBD2 matches 14 bases. CDR1 is SQVTM and CDR2 is ANQGSEA in the germline V gene. With 5 bases clipped from V and 4 bases from J, the junction kept 7 bases outside the gene matches. CDR3 length: 16 residues. The CDR3 protein is CSVKGLAGVTYNEQFF. CDR3 in DNA: TGCAGCGTTAAGGGACTAGCGGGAGTCACGTACAATGAGCAGTTCTTC.